A single sample gave rise to the 26 T cell receptor beta chains below, sequenced in a study of blood T cells in healthy people across ages. Then a second PCR, running about 7 to 11 cycles, was carried out with a sample-barcoded 5' primer and a J-beta primer mix. MiXCR, applied by TCRdb to the 5' RACE reads, yields one record per CDR3 protein. This table holds 550,000 to 650,000 distinct CDR3 sequences, about 29% found once. These records were also assigned to another study, of T cells of mothers and their children.

The sample comprised blood. Source of these receptors: a boy between 2 and 10 years old in good health.

The chain uses TRBV4-3 and TRBJ2-1; 7 bases are a match to TRBD2. Germline lookup yields CDR1 LGHNA and CDR2 YSLEER. With 4 bases clipped from V and 1 base from J, the junction kept 10 bases outside the gene matches. The CDR3 spans 17 residues. The CDR3 region is CASSPEGTTGSYNEQFF. As DNA, the CDR3 is TGCGCCAGCAGCCCGGAAGGGACTACCGGATCCTACAATGAGCAGTTCTTC.

With respect to this clonotype: Since the CDR3 does not end with the conserved phenylalanine or tryptophan, this likely comes from a read error. V and J are TRBV2 and TRBJ2-5; D is unclear. Germline CDR1 reads SNHLY; CDR2 reads FYNNEI. V lost 5 bases, J lost 1 base, and 8 bases lay in between. The CDR3 has 13 amino acids. CDR3 bases: TGTGCCAGCAGTTTGGACGGCCAAGAGACCCAGTACTCC. Translated, it gives CASSLDGQETQYS.

V gene TRBV7-9 combines with J gene TRBJ2-3; 7 nucleotides align to TRBD2. CDR3 length equals 16 residues. CDR1 SEHNR and CDR2 FQNEAQ come from the germline V gene (reference sequence). Trimming took 5 bases from V and 3 from J; bases not matched to a gene: 11. CDR3 DNA sequence: TGTGCCAGCAGCCCTCACGGCGGGGGTTCTACAGATACGCAGTATTTT. It codes for CASSPHGGGSTDTQYF.

The V call is TRBV3-1, the J call TRBJ2-3; 7 positions match TRBD1. Germline CDR1 LGHDT, CDR2 YNNKEL (reference sequence). The CDR3 sequence is 17 residues long. J was trimmed by 1 base and V by 1 base; bases with no gene match: 8. The CDR3 is CASSQVSRQGGTDTQYF. The CDR3 DNA reads as TGTGCCAGCAGCCAAGTCTCCAGGCAGGGGGGCACAGATACGCAGTATTTT.

The V call is TRBV18, the J call TRBJ2-5; D possibly corresponds to TRBD1 (6 bases). The J call may be incorrect, as the DNA end agrees better with TRBJ2-7. CDR1 is KGHSH, CDR2 LQKENI, per germline. The CDR3 loop spans 14 amino acids. This chain's CDR3 is CASSPSRDNHEQYF. DNA for the CDR3: TGTGCCAGCTCACCTTCCAGGGACAACCACGAGCAGTACTTC.

The chain has TRBV6-5 and TRBJ2-5; 8 nucleotides line up with TRBD2. TRBJ2-1 explains the end of the DNA better; the J call may be wrong. The CDR3 runs to 15 residues. Germline lookup yields CDR1 MNHEY and CDR2 SVGAGI. In DNA, the CDR3 is TGTGCCAGCAGTTACGCGGGGGGACCCTACGGGGAGCAGTTCTTC. Its translation: CASSYAGGPYGEQFF.

The CDR3 region is CASSQTREAQHEQYF. CDR3 in DNA: TGTGCCAGCAGCCAAACCAGGGAAGCTCAGCACGAGCAGTACTTC. V is TRBV7-2 and J is TRBJ2-7; tentatively, D is TRBD1 (5 bases). CDR1 SGHTA and CDR2 FQGNSA come from the germline V gene. V was trimmed by 5 bases and J by 5 bases, leaving 19 bases between them. CDR3 length equals 15 residues. Full variable domain (rest looked up from reference TRBV7-2 and TRBJ2-7): GAGVSQSPSNKVTEKGKDVELRCDPISGHTALYWYRQSLGQGLEFLIYFQGNSAPDKSGLPSDRFSAERTGGSVSTLTIQRTQQEDSAVYLCASSQTREAQHEQYFGPGTRLTVT.

This chain uses TRBV6-5 with TRBJ2-2; D is perhaps TRBD1 (5 bases). The CDR3 has 15 residues. The V gene lost 1 base and the J gene lost 3 bases, with 9 bases spanning the gap. In germline, CDR1 is MNHEY, CDR2 SVGAGI. CDR3: CASSYYDSYTGELFF. The CDR3 DNA sequence: TGTGCCAGCAGTTACTACGACAGCTACACCGGGGAGCTGTTTTTT.

V gene TRBV7-6 combines with J gene TRBJ2-5; 8 nucleotides line up with TRBD1. The J call may be faulty, since TRBJ2-1 better matches the DNA end. Germline CDR1 SGHVS, CDR2 FNYEAQ. This CDR3 contains 15 residues. This CDR3 is CASSLGQGARHEQFF. Written as DNA, the CDR3 is TGTGCCAGCAGCTTAGGCCAGGGGGCACGGCATGAGCAGTTCTTC.

The V and J genes are TRBV30 and TRBJ2-2; possibly TRBD2 for D (5 bases). Germline V gene data show CDR1 as GTSNPN and CDR2 as SVGIG (reference sequence). This CDR3 has 11 residues. V lost 8 bases and J lost 7, with 11 bases in between. DNA for the CDR3: TGTGCCCGGACCACTAGCGGGGAGCTGTTTTTT. Its translation: CARTTSGELFF.

Points on this clonotype: A read error is likely, as this CDR3 ends without the conserved phenylalanine or tryptophan. This chain uses TRBV5-6 with TRBJ2-3, with D maybe TRBD2 (6 bases). Germline lookup yields CDR1 SGHDT and CDR2 YYEEEE. The CDR3 is made up of 20 amino acids. The ends were cut back, 3 bases at V and 1 base at J, with 27 bases in the middle. CDR3 DNA: TGTGCCAGCAGCTCCGAGGAGGGGTTAGCGACCCTTAAAGGCACAGATACGCAGTATCTT. Translating it yields CASSSEEGLATLKGTDTQYL.

J is TRBJ2-1 and V is TRBV9; D is possibly TRBD2 (5 bases). Germline CDR1 reads SGDLS; CDR2 reads YYNGEE. The germline V and J ends were trimmed by 0 bases and 2 bases, with 9 bases remaining between them. The length of the CDR3 is 15 residues. CDR3 bases: TGTGCCAGCAGCGTAGGTAGCGTCCCCTACAATGAGCAGTTCTTC. Protein: CASSVGSVPYNEQFF.

The V call is TRBV3-1, the J call TRBJ2-5, with TRBD2 matching 11 bases. V was clipped by 2 bases and J by 2 bases; unmatched bases: 10. The germline V gene has CDR1 LGHDT and CDR2 YNNKEL (reference sequence). This CDR3 has 18 amino acids. The CDR3 nucleotides read TGTGCCAGCAGCCAATTGCCTAGCGGGAGGAAACCTCAAGAGACCCAGTACTTC. Amino acid sequence: CASSQLPSGRKPQETQYF.

This clonotype came up many times. This chain joins TRBV3-1 and TRBJ1-5, with a tentative D call TRBD1 (6 bases). CDR1 LGHDT and CDR2 YNNKEL come from the germline V gene (reference sequence). Trimming took off 3 bases at V and 7 bases at J, with 7 bases between the two ends. The CDR3 contains 12 residues. In DNA form, the CDR3 reads TGTGCCAGCAGCCAGGGGGGCCAGCCCCAGCATTTT. Its protein is CASSQGGQPQHF.

This clonotype has just a few counts. In nucleotides, the CDR3 is TGTGCCAGCAGTTACACGAATTTTGACGGGGGTAAGGGCAATGAGCAGTTCTTC. As protein: CASSYTNFDGGKGNEQFF. The chain combines TRBV6-5 with TRBJ2-7, with D perhaps TRBD2 (6 bases). The DNA end lines up better with TRBJ2-1; the J call may be wrong. The CDR3 length is 18 residues. Germline loops: CDR1 MNHEY, CDR2 SVGAGI.

This clonotype showed up just a few times. The chain recombines TRBV14 with TRBJ2-1, with D perhaps matching TRBD2 (5 bases). The CDR3 has 14 amino acids. Germline assignment: CDR1 SGHDN and CDR2 FVKESK. V dropped 0 bases and J dropped 8 bases, with 11 bases sitting between them. For the CDR3, the DNA is TGTGCCAGCAGCCAAGATACGCCGAGGGATGAGCAGTTCTTC. This gives the protein CASSQDTPRDEQFF.

CDR3 nucleotide sequence: TGCGCCAGCAGCTTGGGGCGGGGGGCCAACAATGAGCAGTTCTTC. It is translated as CASSLGRGANNEQFF. J is TRBJ2-5 and V is TRBV5-1; 8 nucleotides align to TRBD2. The J call is uncertain, as TRBJ2-1 better fits the DNA end. The CDR3 totals 15 residues. Germline V gene sequence: CDR1 SGHRS, CDR2 YFSETQ.

This clonotype was seen only a few times. The chain recombines TRBV25-1 with TRBJ1-4; D is ambiguous. From germline, CDR1 is MGHDK and CDR2 SYGVNS. The V and J ends lost 1 base and 3 bases respectively, with 9 bases between them. The CDR3 loop spans 15 amino acids. The CDR3: CASSESSSPNEKLFF. CDR3 sequence (DNA): TGTGCCAGCAGTGAATCAAGCAGCCCTAATGAAAAACTGTTTTTT.

This clonotype was picked up a small number of times. This chain connects TRBV29-1 to TRBJ2-5; D possibly uses TRBD1 or TRBD2 (5 bases each). The CDR3 has 12 amino acids. Germline V CDR1 and CDR2: SQVTM, ANQGSEA. V shed 7 bases and J shed 2 bases, with 11 bases lying between them. CDR3 protein: CSGGQGQETQYF. DNA of the CDR3: TGCAGCGGCGGGCAGGGTCAAGAGACCCAGTACTTC.

The chain carries TRBV7-6 and TRBJ2-5; tentative D call: TRBD2 (6 bases). The CDR3 is 14 amino acids. Germline V gene sequence: CDR1 SGHVS, CDR2 FNYEAQ. The V end was cut by 5 bases, the J end by 9 bases, with 19 bases between. CDR3 sequence (DNA): TGTGCCAGCAGCCAAGCGGGTGGCGAGATGGCCCAGTACTTC. Protein product: CASSQAGGEMAQYF.

V is TRBV12-3 or TRBV12-4 and J is TRBJ2-7, with TRBD2 matching 8 bases. This CDR3 is 15 amino acids long. The V gene end was trimmed by 5 bases and the J gene end by 4 bases; junction bases not matched to a gene: 10. The CDR3 nucleotides read TGTGCCAGCAGTCCGAGCGGGAGCGGGAGATACGAGCAGTACTTC. It yields the protein CASSPSGSGRYEQYF.

The rearrangement uses TRBV3-1 and TRBJ2-5; no clear D gene. V was shortened by 0 bases and J by 2 bases, with 10 bases between the two germline ends. Germline CDR1 and CDR2: LGHDT and YNNKEL (reference sequence). This CDR3 spans 15 amino acids. CDR3 sequence reads: CASSQDSTEQETQYF. The CDR3 region has the DNA TGTGCCAGCAGCCAAGATTCAACGGAACAAGAGACCCAGTACTTC.

The chain employs TRBV21-1 and TRBJ2-7; TRBD2 reflects the table's D call only, with no check against the DNA. TRBV21-1 represents a pseudogene. The CDR3 length is 16 residues. The CDR3 coding sequence is TGTGCCAGCAGCAAGCGCCCGGGACTCCTCTCCTACGAGCAGTACTTC. Its protein product is CASSKRPGLLSYEQYF.

The sample holds a few counts of this clonotype. At one boundary the junction diverges from the germline segment, which might be a read error. The chain links TRBV15 to TRBJ1-2; the match to TRBD1 covers 12 bases. The germline V gene encodes CDR1 LNHNV and CDR2 YYDKDF (reference sequence). There are 19 residues in the CDR3. In DNA, the CDR3 is TGTGCCACCAGCAGAGGACCCCGGGACAGGGGGCGTTTTGACTATGGCTACGCCTTC. Encoded protein: CATSRGPRDRGRFDYGYAF. Drawing the rest from reference TRBV15 and TRBJ1-2, the complete variable domain is DAMVIQNPRYQVTQFGKPVTLSCSQTLNHNVMYWYQQKSSQAPKLLFHYYDKDFNNEADTPDNFQSRRPNTSFCFLDIRSPGLGDTAMYLCATSRGPRDRGRFDYGYAFGSGTRLTVV.

This clonotype appeared many times. The rearrangement joins TRBV29-1 to TRBJ2-5; D uncertain. The germline V and J ends were trimmed by 0 bases and 7 bases, with 12 bases remaining between them. The CDR3 runs to 13 residues. Germline-derived CDR1 and CDR2 are SQVTM and ANQGSEA. The CDR3 sequence: CSVEDPRKGTQYF. CDR3 sequence (DNA): TGCAGCGTTGAAGACCCGAGGAAGGGGACCCAGTACTTC.

This clonotype was seen more than once but under ten times. The genes are TRBV5-4 and TRBJ2-1, with TRBD2 matching 13 bases. V lost 1 base to trimming and J lost 6 bases; unmatched junction nucleotides: 10. Germline CDR1 reads SGHNT; CDR2 reads YYREEE (reference sequence). The CDR3 spans 18 residues. The CDR3 here is CASSLIPLAGGPRNEQFF. In nucleotides, the CDR3 is TGTGCCAGCAGCTTGATCCCACTAGCGGGGGGGCCACGCAATGAGCAGTTCTTC. The whole variable domain, remainder taken from reference TRBV5-4 and TRBJ2-1, is ETGVTQSPTHLIKTRGQQVTLRCSSQSGHNTVSWYQQALGQGPQFIFQYYREEENGRGNFPPRFSGLQFPNYSSELNVNALELDDSALYLCASSLIPLAGGPRNEQFFGPGTRLTVL.